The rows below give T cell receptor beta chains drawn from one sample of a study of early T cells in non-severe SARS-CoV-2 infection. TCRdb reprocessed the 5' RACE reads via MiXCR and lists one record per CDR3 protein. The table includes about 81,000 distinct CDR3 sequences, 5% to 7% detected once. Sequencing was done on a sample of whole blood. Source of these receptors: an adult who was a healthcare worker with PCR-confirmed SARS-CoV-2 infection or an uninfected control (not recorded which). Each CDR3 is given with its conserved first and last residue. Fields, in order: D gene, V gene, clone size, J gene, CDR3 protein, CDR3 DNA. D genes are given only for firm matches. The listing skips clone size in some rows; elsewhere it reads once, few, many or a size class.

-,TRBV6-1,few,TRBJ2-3,CASSGSPGNVDTQYF,TGTGCCAGCAGCGGCTCACCCGGGAACGTAGATACGCAGTATTTT
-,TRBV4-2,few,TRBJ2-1,CASSQDPSGRYEQFF,TGTGCCAGCAGCCAAGATCCTTCGGGGCGGTATGAGCAGTTCTTC
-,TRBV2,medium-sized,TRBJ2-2,CASSEARVWNTGELFF,TGTGCCAGCAGTGAAGCGAGAGTATGGAACACCGGGGAGCTGTTTTTT
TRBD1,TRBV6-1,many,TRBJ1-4,CASSNRGLDPKLFF,TGTGCCAGCAGTAACAGGGGGTTGGATCCAAAACTGTTTTTT
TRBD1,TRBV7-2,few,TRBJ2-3,CASSRQGGDTQYF,TGTGCCAGCAGCAGACAGGGGGGAGATACGCAGTATTTT
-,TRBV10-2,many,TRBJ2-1,CASSDIAAYNEQFF,TGCGCCAGCAGTGATATCGCGGCGTACAATGAGCAGTTCTTC
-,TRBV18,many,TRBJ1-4,CASSPLGARGNEKLFF,TGTGCCAGCTCACCACTTGGGGCCAGGGGCAACGAAAAACTGTTTTTT
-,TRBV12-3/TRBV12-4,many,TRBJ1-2,CASSTGTAYGYTF,TGTGCCAGCAGCACCGGGACGGCCTATGGCTACACCTTC
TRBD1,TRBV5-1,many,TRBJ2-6,CASSLRQGPSGANVLTF,TGCGCCAGCAGCCTAAGACAGGGACCTTCTGGGGCCAACGTCCTGACTTTC
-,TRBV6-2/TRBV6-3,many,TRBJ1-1,CASIKKGRMNTEAFF,TGTGCCAGCATTAAAAAGGGACGGATGAACACTGAAGCTTTCTTT
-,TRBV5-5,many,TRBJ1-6,CASSLNPLNTGRNSPLHF,TGTGCCAGCAGCTTGAACCCCCTAAACACAGGGAGGAATTCACCCCTCCACTTT
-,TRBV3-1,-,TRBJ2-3,CASSPRLTSDTQYF,TGTGCCAGCAGCCCGCGGCTCACATCAGATACGCAGTATTTT
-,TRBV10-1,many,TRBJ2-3,CASGPSGRPDTQYF,TGCGCCAGCGGCCCCTCCGGACGCCCAGATACGCAGTATTTT
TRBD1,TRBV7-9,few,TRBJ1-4,CASSPGQGNEKLFF,TGTGCCAGCAGCCCGGGACAGGGGAATGAAAAACTGTTTTTT
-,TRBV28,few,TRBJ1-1,CASSTPGRHTEAFF,TGTGCCAGCAGCACACCGGGCCGGCACACTGAAGCTTTCTTT
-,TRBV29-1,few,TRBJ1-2,CSVGPAENYGYTF,TGCAGCGTGGGACCGGCTGAGAACTATGGCTACACCTTC
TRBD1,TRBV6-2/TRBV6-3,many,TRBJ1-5,CASRDGTGELKPQHF,TGTGCCAGCAGGGACGGGACAGGGGAATTGAAGCCCCAGCATTTT
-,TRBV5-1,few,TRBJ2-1,CASSLAGINEQFF,TGCGCCAGCAGCTTGGCCGGGATCAATGAGCAGTTCTTC
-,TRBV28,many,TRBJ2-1,CASWGSPINEQFF,TGTGCCAGCTGGGGGTCCCCAATCAATGAGCAGTTCTTC
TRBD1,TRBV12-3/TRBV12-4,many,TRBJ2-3,CASRRTGPTDTQYF,TGTGCCAGCAGGAGGACAGGGCCCACAGATACGCAGTATTTT
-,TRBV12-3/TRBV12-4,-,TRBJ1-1,CASSLSREAFF,TGTGCCAGCAGTTTATCCCGGGAAGCTTTCTTT
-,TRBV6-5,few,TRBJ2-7,CASNNPSYEQYF,TGTGCCAGCAATAATCCGAGTTACGAGCAGTACTTC
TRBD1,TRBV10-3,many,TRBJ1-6,CAISINRGERSPLHF,TGTGCCATCAGTATCAACAGGGGCGAAAGGTCACCCCTCCACTTT